The 11 T cell receptor beta chains in this list originate from one sample, sequenced in a study of T-cell reconstitution after alpha-beta-depleted transplantation in children (dated by TCRdb to about 2016). The library was produced with PCR. For sequencing, an Illumina HiSeq 2500 was employed. To normalize quantification of the TCRbeta repertoire, the TCR libraries were built with molecular barcoding that relied on unique molecular identifiers. In TCRdb, the public reads were trimmed at Q25 with fastp and aligned with MiXCR, with productive beta chains retained. One record per CDR3 amino acid sequence lists the most common genes and DNA. This sample holds about 500,000 distinct CDR3 sequences; around a third were observed only once. The biggest ten clones account for 2% to 2.5% of the sample. The sample was PBMCs from the stem cell graft donor, taken from the stem cell graft. The origin of the receptors is a human donor who donated a stem cell graft to a child with aplastic anemia.

The gene calls are TRBV12-3 or TRBV12-4 and TRBJ1-2; the D gene is possibly TRBD1 (6 bases). The CDR3 has 13 residues. Trimming took off 7 bases at V and 7 bases at J, with 16 bases between the two ends. The CDR3 region has the DNA TGTGCCAGCACTTACGGGGGCGTACTTGGCTACACCTTC. Protein product: CASTYGGVLGYTF.

The chain uses TRBV20-1 and TRBJ2-2, with a weak D call TRBD1 (5 bases). The ends were cut back, 3 bases at V and 5 bases at J, with 22 bases in the middle. The germline CDR1 and CDR2 sequences are DFQATT and SNEGSKA (reference sequence). The CDR3 length is 17 residues. DNA of the CDR3: TGCAGTGCTAGTAGGGGCCAAGGCTTGATCCTTACCGGGGAGCTGTTTTTT. It is translated as CSASRGQGLILTGELFF.

Written as DNA, the CDR3 is TGTGCCAGCAGCACCGGACATCGATTGAATGAAAAACTGTTTTTT. Translation gives CASSTGHRLNEKLFF. The chain combines TRBV5-8 with TRBJ1-4, with a tentative D call TRBD1 (5 bases). This CDR3 comprises 15 residues. Trimming removed 4 bases at V and 5 bases at J, with 15 bases between. CDR1 SGHTS and CDR2 YDEGEE come from the germline V gene.

The chain links TRBV6-2 or TRBV6-3 to TRBJ2-1; 7 bases match TRBD2. Trimming took 6 bases from V and 3 from J; bases not matched to a gene: 11. CDR3 size: 16 residues. Germline values: CDR1 MNHEY, CDR2 SVGEGT. CDR3 sequence (DNA): TGTGCCAGCAGACTGAGCGGGATCGGAAGCTACAATGAGCAGTTCTTC. This gives the protein CASRLSGIGSYNEQFF.

Only a few counts were recorded for this clonotype. The rearrangement uses TRBV12-3 or TRBV12-4 and TRBJ2-3, with D perhaps matching TRBD1 (6 bases). Trimming removed 2 bases at V and 2 bases at J, with 14 bases between. The CDR3 sequence is 16 residues long. CDR3 loop: CASSLLRGMNTDTQYF. Here the CDR3 DNA reads TGTGCCAGCAGTTTACTCAGGGGCATGAACACAGATACGCAGTATTTT.

The genes are TRBV10-3 and TRBJ2-1; possible D gene TRBD2, 6 bases. Per the germline V gene, CDR1 is ENHRY and CDR2 is SYGVKD. The CDR3 extends over 16 amino acids. Trimming took 0 bases from V and 8 from J, leaving 17 bases between them. The CDR3 nucleotides are TGTGCCATCAGTGAGTCCGGAGGGACGCCGCGGGATGAGCAGTTCTTC. Its protein product is CAISESGGTPRDEQFF.

This clonotype was counted between two and nine times. V and J are TRBV7-2 and TRBJ2-2; possible D gene TRBD1, 6 bases. The ends were cut back, 5 bases at V and 6 bases at J, with 10 bases in the middle. CDR3 length equals 13 residues. Germline V CDR1 and CDR2: SGHTA, FQGNSA. CDR3 protein: CASSPGVAGELFF. For the CDR3, the DNA is TGTGCCAGCAGCCCAGGGGTAGCCGGGGAGCTGTTTTTT.

In its sample, this clonotype was seen a few times. The rearrangement uses TRBV7-2 and TRBJ2-1; 9 nucleotides align to TRBD2. Germline assignment: CDR1 SGHTA and CDR2 FQGNSA. The V segment lost 5 bases and the J segment 4 bases; nucleotides outside the gene matches: 9. CDR3 length: 16 amino acids. The CDR3 is CASSAVGTSSYNEQFF. Written as DNA, the CDR3 is TGTGCCAGCAGCGCGGTTGGGACTAGCAGTTACAATGAGCAGTTCTTC.

Written as DNA, the CDR3 is TGTGCCAGCAGATGGGGTGGCAACACCGGGGAGCTGTTTTTT. Protein sequence: CASRWGGNTGELFF. This sequence joins TRBV6-2 or TRBV6-3 and TRBJ2-2; D is uncertain. Germline CDR1 is MNHEY and CDR2 is SVGEGT. The ends were cut back, 6 bases at V and 2 bases at J, with 10 bases in the middle. This CDR3 region has 14 residues.

The chain links TRBV11-2 to TRBJ1-2; D not resolved. Between the trimmed V and J ends, which lost 1 base and 4 bases, there was a span of 13 bases. The germline gives CDR1 SGHAT, CDR2 FQNNGV. The CDR3 length is 15 residues. This CDR3 reads CASSLAQPLGYGYTF. CDR3 in DNA: TGTGCCAGCAGCTTAGCACAGCCTCTTGGCTATGGCTACACCTTC.

J is TRBJ2-1 and V is TRBV6-5; 8 positions match TRBD1. This CDR3 has 14 amino acids. Looked up from germline, CDR1 is MNHEY and CDR2 is SVGAGI. The junction had 6 bases not matched to a gene; V was cut back by 2 bases and J by 9 bases. The CDR3 loop reads CASSYQDRGGEQFF. CDR3 in DNA: TGTGCCAGCAGTTACCAAGACAGGGGTGGTGAGCAGTTCTTC.